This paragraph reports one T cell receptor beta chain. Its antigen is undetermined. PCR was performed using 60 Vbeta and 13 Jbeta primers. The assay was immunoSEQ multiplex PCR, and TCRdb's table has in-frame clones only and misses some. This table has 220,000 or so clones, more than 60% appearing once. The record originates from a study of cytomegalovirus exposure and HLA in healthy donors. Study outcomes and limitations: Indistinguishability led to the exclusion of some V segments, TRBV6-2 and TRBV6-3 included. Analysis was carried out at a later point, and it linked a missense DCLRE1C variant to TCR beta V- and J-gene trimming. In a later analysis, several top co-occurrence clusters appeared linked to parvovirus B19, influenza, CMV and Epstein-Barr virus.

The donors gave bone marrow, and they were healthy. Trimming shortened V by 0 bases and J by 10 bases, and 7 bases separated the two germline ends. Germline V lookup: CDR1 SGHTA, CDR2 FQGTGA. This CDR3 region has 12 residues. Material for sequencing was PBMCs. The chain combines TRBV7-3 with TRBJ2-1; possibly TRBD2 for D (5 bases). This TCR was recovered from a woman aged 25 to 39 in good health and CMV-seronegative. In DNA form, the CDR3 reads TGTGCCAGCAGCTTAACCGGAGGAGAGCAGTTCTTC. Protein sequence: CASSLTGGEQFF.